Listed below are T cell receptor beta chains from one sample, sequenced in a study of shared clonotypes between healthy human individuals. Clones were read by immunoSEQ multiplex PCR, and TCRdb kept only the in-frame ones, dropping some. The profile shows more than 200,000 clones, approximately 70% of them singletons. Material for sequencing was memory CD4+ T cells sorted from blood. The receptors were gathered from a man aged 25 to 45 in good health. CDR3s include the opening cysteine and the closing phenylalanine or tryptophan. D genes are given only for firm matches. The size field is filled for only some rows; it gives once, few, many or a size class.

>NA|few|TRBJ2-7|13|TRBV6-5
CASRSSVGREQYF
TGTGCCAGCAGATCTAGCGTGGGGCGCGAGCAGTACTTC
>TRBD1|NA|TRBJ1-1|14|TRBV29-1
CSVQTGGGMTEAFF
TGCAGCGTTCAGACAGGGGGTGGAATGACTGAAGCTTTCTTT
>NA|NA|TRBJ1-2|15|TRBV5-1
CASSLAVVASNGYTF
TGCGCCAGCAGCTTGGCGGTTGTGGCGAGTAATGGCTACACCTTC
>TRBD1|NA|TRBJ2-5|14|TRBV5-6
CASSLAGGAKTQYF
TGTGCCAGCAGCTTGGCAGGGGGCGCGAAGACCCAGTACTTC
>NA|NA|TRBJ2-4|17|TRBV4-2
CASSQDVVSSSKNIQYF
TGTGCCAGCAGCCAAGATGTGGTCTCGAGCTCCAAAAACATTCAGTACTTC
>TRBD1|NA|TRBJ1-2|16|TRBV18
CASSPGTGGRNYGYTF
TGTGCCAGCTCACCAGGGACAGGGGGACGAAACTATGGCTACACCTTC
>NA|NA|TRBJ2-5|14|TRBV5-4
CASSPELAEETQYF
TGTGCCAGCAGCCCGGAATTAGCGGAAGAGACCCAGTACTTC
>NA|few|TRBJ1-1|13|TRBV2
CASSEMRNTEAFF
TGTGCCAGCAGTGAAATGAGGAACACTGAAGCTTTCTTT
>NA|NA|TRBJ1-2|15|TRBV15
CATSRGGAGGFGYTF
TGTGCCACCAGCAGAGGCGGGGCAGGAGGTTTTGGCTACACCTTC
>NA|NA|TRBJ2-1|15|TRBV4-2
CASSQEASAYNEQFF
TGTGCCAGCAGCCAAGAGGCTAGTGCTTACAATGAGCAGTTCTTC
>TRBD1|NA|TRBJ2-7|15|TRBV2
CASSATTGGQYEQYF
TGTGCCAGCAGTGCCACGACAGGGGGGCAGTACGAGCAGTACTTC
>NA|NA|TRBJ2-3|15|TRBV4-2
CASSSRPTSTDTQYF
TGTGCCAGCAGCTCCCGACCCACTAGCACAGATACGCAGTATTTT
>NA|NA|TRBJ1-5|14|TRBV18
CASSPGNSNQPQHF
TGTGCCAGCTCACCAGGGAATAGCAATCAGCCCCAGCATTTT
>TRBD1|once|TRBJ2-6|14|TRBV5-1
CASWDSSGANVLTF
TGCGCCAGCTGGGACAGCTCTGGGGCCAACGTCCTGACTTTC
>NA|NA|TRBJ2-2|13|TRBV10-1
CASMGGSTGELFF
TGCGCCAGCATGGGGGGCAGCACCGGGGAGCTGTTTTTT
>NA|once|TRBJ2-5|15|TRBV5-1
CASSLGSGGQGTQYF
TGCGCCAGCAGCTTGGGATCGGGTGGCCAGGGGACCCAGTACTTC
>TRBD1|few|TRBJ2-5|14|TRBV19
CASSGNRGRETQYF
TGTGCCAGTAGCGGGAACAGGGGGCGCGAGACCCAGTACTTC
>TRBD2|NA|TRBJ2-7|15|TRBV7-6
CASSAGLAGDYEQYF
TGTGCCAGCAGCGCTGGACTAGCGGGGGATTACGAGCAGTACTTC
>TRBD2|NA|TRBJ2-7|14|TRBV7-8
CASSLGLGSYEQYF
TGTGCCAGCAGCTTGGGACTAGGCTCCTACGAGCAGTACTTC
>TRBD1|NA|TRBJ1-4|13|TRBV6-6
CASNRDSNEKLFF
TGTGCCAGCAACCGGGACAGTAATGAAAAACTGTTTTTT
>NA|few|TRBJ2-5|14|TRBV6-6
CASSPGGFQETQYF
TGTGCCAGCAGCCCCGGCGGATTCCAAGAGACCCAGTACTTC
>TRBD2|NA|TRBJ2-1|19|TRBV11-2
CATLKSGTSGMGSYNEQFF
TGTGCCACCCTTAAATCCGGGACTAGCGGAATGGGCTCCTACAATGAGCAGTTCTTC
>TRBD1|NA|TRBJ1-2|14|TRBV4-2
CASSQGQGGYGYTF
TGTGCCAGCAGCCAAGGACAGGGCGGCTATGGCTACACCTTC
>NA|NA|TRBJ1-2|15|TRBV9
CASSRDDGNNYGYTF
TGTGCCAGCTCTCGCGATGATGGGAATAACTATGGCTACACCTTC
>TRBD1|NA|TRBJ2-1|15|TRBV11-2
CASSLRDRLYNEQFF
TGTGCCAGCAGTTTGAGGGACAGACTATACAATGAGCAGTTCTTC
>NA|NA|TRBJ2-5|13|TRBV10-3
CAIKPGVQETQYF
TGTGCCATCAAACCAGGCGTCCAAGAGACCCAGTACTTC
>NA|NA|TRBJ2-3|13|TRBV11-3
CASSLGSGDTQYF
TGTGCCAGCAGCTTAGGATCGGGAGATACGCAGTATTTT
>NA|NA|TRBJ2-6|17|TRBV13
CASSTSSRRAGANVLTF
TGTGCCAGCAGCACCTCATCCCGCAGGGCTGGGGCCAACGTCCTGACTTTC
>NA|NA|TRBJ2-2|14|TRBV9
CASSTRQTTGELFF
TGTGCCAGCAGCACCCGACAGACCACCGGGGAGCTGTTTTTT
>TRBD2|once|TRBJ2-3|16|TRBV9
CASTRVAGGPPDTQYF
TGTGCCAGCACCCGAGTGGCGGGAGGGCCCCCAGATACGCAGTATTTT
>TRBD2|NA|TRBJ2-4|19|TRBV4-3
CASSQEGLAGGIAKNIQYF
TGCGCCAGCAGCCAAGAGGGACTAGCGGGGGGGATAGCCAAAAACATTCAGTACTTC
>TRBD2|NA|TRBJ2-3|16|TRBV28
CASRRRREWSGDTQYF
TGTGCCAGCCGGCGTAGGCGGGAGTGGTCAGGAGATACGCAGTATTTT
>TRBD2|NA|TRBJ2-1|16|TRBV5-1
CASSLATSGYGNEQFF
TGCGCCAGCAGCCTCGCGACTAGCGGATATGGGAATGAGCAGTTCTTC
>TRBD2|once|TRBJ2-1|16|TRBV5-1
CASSSLGTSGRNEQFF
TGCGCCAGCAGCTCCCTTGGGACTAGCGGGAGAAATGAGCAGTTCTTC
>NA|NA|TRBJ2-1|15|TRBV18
CASSPDRLAYNEQFF
TGTGCCAGCTCCCCAGACAGGTTGGCCTACAATGAGCAGTTCTTC
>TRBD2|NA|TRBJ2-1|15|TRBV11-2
CASSLGGLAYNEQFF
TGTGCCAGCAGCTTAGGGGGACTAGCGTACAATGAGCAGTTCTTC
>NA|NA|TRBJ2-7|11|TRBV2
CASRQGNEQYF
TGTGCCAGCAGACAGGGTAACGAGCAGTACTTC
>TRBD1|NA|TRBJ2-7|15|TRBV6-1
CASGKTGGTTYEQYF
TGTGCCAGCGGTAAGACAGGGGGCACTACCTACGAGCAGTACTTC
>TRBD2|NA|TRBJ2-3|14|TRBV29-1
CSVAPSGRVDTQYF
TGCAGCGTTGCCCCCAGCGGGAGGGTAGATACGCAGTATTTT
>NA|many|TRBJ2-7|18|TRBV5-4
CASSARQGLRSSSNEQYF
TGTGCCAGCAGCGCTAGGCAGGGGCTGCGGTCGTCGTCAAACGAGCAGTACTTC